Given below is one T cell receptor beta chain in context. Its antigen remains undetermined. Base-call qualities are not available, and no considerably larger clone is one nucleotide away. These data come from a study of CD8 T cells in Susac syndrome (dated by TCRdb to the late 2010s). In terms of the full investigation: Repertoire sequencing was used to test whether CD8+ T cell activation and differentiation in Susac syndrome was antigen driven. The clonality of the CD8+ T cell repertoire was compared across over 10 healthy donors, some 14 Susac syndrome patients and around 16 multiple sclerosis patients. The paper as a whole reports these results and caveats: The number of individuals in the TCR sequencing and HLA analysis was recognized as being relatively small.

RNA was extracted using the RNeasy kit, and roughly 0.5 to 1 microgram was reverse transcribed with random hexamers. The immunoSEQ multiplex PCR assay, which covers 54 Vbeta and 13 Jbeta segments, was used to amplify TCR beta CDR3 regions. To correct PCR amplification bias, a synthetic template baseline was used for both primer optimization and computational correction. Per the authors' processing: Reads were annotated to V, D and J genes according to IMGT and were analyzed with immunoSEQ Analyzer, with only productive sequences retained. Clonality was calculated as one minus the Shannon entropy normalized by log2 of the number of productive unique sequences. For each patient and control, public and private clones were evaluated among the 100 most prevalent clones. A clone was defined as Susac-specific if it was absent from the healthy and MS cohorts, from about 1,100 published viral clones and from other ImmuneACCESS disease sequences. TCRdb reworked the public reads: Q25 trimming with fastp, MiXCR clone assembly, productive beta chains retained. Rows with one shared CDR3 protein collapse into an entry with the most common genes and DNA. The V and J calls and clone size come from TCRdb's table, not from the authors' own analysis. The sample table lists 53,000 or so distinct CDR3 sequences, 80% to 95% of them with a count of one. The leading ten clones occupy approximately 0.54% of the sample.

V is reduced by 1 base and J by 0 bases, leaving a spacing of 11 bases between them. The CDR3, from cysteine to phenylalanine, totals 16 residues. The retained sequence is limited to the CDR3, 48 bases, with the frame set at the first base. Reading the germline V gene gives CDR1 SGHRS and CDR2 YFSETQ. Peripheral blood CD8+ and CD4+ T cells from healthy donors, Susac syndrome patients and multiple sclerosis patients were profiled by high-throughput TCR beta sequencing. Healthy donors were age- and sex-matched controls. Bulk CD8+ and CD4+ T cells were purified by magnetic negative isolation, while CD8+ TEMRA cells were enriched using FACS. Blood was collected in EDTA tubes and processed within 24 hours, with PBMCs isolated through density gradient centrifugation. PBMCs intended for TCR sequencing were cryopreserved in liquid nitrogen and were subsequently thawed in a 37 degrees C water bath. Purity of sorted or isolated CD4+, CD8+ and CD8+ TEMRA cells was at least 90%.

This chain is built from TRBV5-1 and TRBJ2-1; no D gene can be assigned with confidence. This TCR was sampled from a human donor in good health. Material for sequencing was CD8+ T cells from PBMCs. This receptor carries the CDR3 CASSLRTASSYNEQFF. The bases read TGCGCCAGCAGCTTGAGGACGGCGAGCTCCTACAATGAGCAGTTCTTC.